This T cell receptor beta chain originates from a study (dated by TCRdb to 2016 to 2018). Preparation of the library involved RT-PCR. The sequencing machine was an Illumina MiSeq. The public sequencing data were trimmed at Q25 with fastp and processed into clonotypes with MiXCR by TCRdb, which kept only in-frame beta chains. When rows share a CDR3 protein, they turn into one entry using the most common DNA and genes. Recorded for this sample are almost 700,000 distinct CDR3 sequences; about 14% of them occurred a single time. The ten largest clonotypes hold about 3.9% of the sample. About this clonotype: Its antigen is currently not known. Qualities for individual bases were not recorded, and no much larger clone is one base off.

The CDR3 spans 13 residues, from the cysteine through the phenylalanine. The CDR3 DNA has 39 bases and is translated from base 1. In the germline V gene (reference sequence), CDR1 corresponds to LNHDA and CDR2 to SQIVND. The germline V and J ends show losses of 6 bases and 2 bases respectively, and no gene match explains 4 bases of the junction. The clonotype comes from a female donor in good health, serving as a healthy control. The sequenced sample consisted of memory CD4+ T cells from blood. The sequence is built from TRBV19 and TRBJ2-7; 7 central bases correspond to TRBD1. The DNA sequence is TGTGCCAGTAGGGACAGGACCACCTACGAGCAGTACTTC. Its protein is CASRDRTTYEQYF.